The sample holds one count of the clone carrying this T cell receptor (beta chain). Its antigen is unidentified. The sample originates from a study of cytomegalovirus exposure and HLA in healthy donors. At sampling all donors were nominally healthy, likely with unrecorded immune exposures. PCR used 60 Vbeta primers and 13 Jbeta primers. The assay was immunoSEQ multiplex PCR, and TCRdb's table has in-frame clones only and misses some. The sample consists of about 190,000 clones, 60% to 80% of them appearing once. Whole-study results and caveats: Being indistinguishable, some V segments were excluded, TRBV6-2 and TRBV6-3 among them. Association of a missense DCLRE1C variant with TCR beta V- and J-gene trimming was reported in a later analysis. According to the study, 160 or so TCR beta chains were cytomegalovirus-associated.

The CDR3 spans 15 residues. Trimming stripped 1 base from V and 1 base from J, with 7 bases between. Germline loops: CDR1 SEHNR, CDR2 FQNEAQ (reference sequence). The source material was PBMCs. V is TRBV7-9 and J is TRBJ2-2, with D possibly TRBD1 on 5 matching bases. The clonotype was recovered from a woman aged 25 to 39 in good health and CMV-seropositive. The CDR3 spells CASSLEGRNTGELFF. CDR3 nucleotide sequence: TGTGCCAGCAGCTTAGAGGGGCGGAACACCGGGGAGCTGTTTTTT.